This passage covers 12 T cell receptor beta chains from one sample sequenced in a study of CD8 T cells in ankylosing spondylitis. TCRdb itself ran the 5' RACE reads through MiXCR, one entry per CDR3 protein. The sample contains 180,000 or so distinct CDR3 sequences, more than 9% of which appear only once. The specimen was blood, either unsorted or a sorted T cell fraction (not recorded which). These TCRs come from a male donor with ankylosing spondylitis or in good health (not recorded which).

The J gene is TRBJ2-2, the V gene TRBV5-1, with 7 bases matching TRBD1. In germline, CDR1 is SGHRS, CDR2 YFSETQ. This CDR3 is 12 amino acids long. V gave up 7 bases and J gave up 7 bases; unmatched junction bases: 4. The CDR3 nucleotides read TGCGCCAGCCGACAGGGTATCGGGGAGCTGTTTTTT. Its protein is CASRQGIGELFF.

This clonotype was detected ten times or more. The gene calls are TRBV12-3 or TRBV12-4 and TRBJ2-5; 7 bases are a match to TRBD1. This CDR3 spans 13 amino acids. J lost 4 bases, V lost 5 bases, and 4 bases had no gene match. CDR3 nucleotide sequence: TGTGCCAGCAGTCAGGGACAGCTAGAGACCCAGTACTTC. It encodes CASSQGQLETQYF.

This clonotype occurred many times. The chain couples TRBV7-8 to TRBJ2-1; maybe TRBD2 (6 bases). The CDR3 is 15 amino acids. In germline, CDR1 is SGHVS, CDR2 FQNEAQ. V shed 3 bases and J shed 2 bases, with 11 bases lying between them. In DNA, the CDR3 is TGTGCCAGCAGCTTCCAGCGGGTAACCTACAATGAGCAGTTCTTC. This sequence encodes CASSFQRVTYNEQFF. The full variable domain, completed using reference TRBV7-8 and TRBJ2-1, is GAGVSQSPRYKVAKRGQDVALRCDPISGHVSLFWYQQALGQGPEFLTYFQNEAQLDKSGLPSDRFFAERPEGSVSTLKIQRTQQEDSAVYLCASSFQRVTYNEQFFGPGTRLTVL.

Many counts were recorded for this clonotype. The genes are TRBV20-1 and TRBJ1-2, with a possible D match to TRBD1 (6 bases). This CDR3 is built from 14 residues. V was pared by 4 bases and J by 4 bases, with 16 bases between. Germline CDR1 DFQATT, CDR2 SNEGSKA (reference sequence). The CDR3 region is CSANSGARGYGYTF. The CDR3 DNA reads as TGCAGTGCTAACTCCGGGGCCAGGGGCTATGGCTACACCTTC.

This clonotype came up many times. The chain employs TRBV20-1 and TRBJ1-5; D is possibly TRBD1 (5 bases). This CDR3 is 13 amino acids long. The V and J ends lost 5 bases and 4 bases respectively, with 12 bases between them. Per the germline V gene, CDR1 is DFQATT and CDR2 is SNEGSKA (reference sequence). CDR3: CSAPGRENQPQHF. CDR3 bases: TGCAGTGCTCCCGGCAGGGAGAATCAGCCCCAGCATTTT.

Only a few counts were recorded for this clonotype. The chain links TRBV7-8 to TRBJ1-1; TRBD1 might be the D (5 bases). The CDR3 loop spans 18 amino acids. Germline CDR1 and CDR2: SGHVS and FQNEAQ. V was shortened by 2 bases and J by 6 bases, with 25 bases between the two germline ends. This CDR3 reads CASSLRGAGNPSRAEAFF. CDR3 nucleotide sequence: TGTGCCAGCAGCTTAAGAGGGGCGGGAAACCCCTCCCGGGCTGAAGCTTTCTTT.

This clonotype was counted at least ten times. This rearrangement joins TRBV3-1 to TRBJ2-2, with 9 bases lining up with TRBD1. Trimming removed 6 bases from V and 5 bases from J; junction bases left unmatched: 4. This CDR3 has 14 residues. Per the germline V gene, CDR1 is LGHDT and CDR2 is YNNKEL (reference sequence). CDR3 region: CASRGQGLTGELFF. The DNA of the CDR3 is TGTGCCAGCAGGGGACAGGGATTGACCGGGGAGCTGTTTTTT.

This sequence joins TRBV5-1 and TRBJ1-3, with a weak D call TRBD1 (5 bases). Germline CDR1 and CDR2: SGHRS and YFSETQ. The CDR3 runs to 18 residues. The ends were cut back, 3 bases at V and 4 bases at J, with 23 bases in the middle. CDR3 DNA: TGCGCCAGCAGCTGCTCCTACGGGGCAAGTTTGGTGGGAAACACCATATATTTT. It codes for CASSCSYGASLVGNTIYF.

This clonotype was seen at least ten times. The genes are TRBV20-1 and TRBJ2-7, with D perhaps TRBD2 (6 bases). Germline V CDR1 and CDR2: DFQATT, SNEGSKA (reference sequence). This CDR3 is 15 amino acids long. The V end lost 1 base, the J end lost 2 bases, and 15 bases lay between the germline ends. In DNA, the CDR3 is TGCAGTGCTAGAGGGAGGGGCAGGAGTGCCTACGAGCAGTACTTC. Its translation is CSARGRGRSAYEQYF.

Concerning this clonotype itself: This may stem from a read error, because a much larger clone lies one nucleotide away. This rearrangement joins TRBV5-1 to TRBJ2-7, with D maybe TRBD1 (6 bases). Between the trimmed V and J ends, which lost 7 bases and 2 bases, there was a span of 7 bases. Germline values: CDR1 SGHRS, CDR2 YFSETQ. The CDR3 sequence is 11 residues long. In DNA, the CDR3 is TGCGCCAGCCAGGGGACCTACGAGCAGTACTTC. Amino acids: CASQGTYEQYF.

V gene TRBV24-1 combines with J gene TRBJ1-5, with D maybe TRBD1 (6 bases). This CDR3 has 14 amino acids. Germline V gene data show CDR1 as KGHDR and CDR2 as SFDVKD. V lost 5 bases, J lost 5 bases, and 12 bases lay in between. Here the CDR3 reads CATSASTGHQPQHF. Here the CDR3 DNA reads TGTGCCACCAGTGCCTCGACAGGTCATCAGCCCCAGCATTTT.

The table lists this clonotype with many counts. Written as DNA, the CDR3 is TGTGCCAGCAGAGTTGAACAGGCGGACACCGGGGAGCTGTTTTTT. Amino acids: CASRVEQADTGELFF. The chain carries TRBV6-1 and TRBJ2-2; D is possibly TRBD1 (5 bases). The V end lost 6 bases, the J end lost 3 bases, and 14 bases lay between the germline ends. The CDR3 totals 15 residues. From germline, CDR1 is MNHNS and CDR2 SASEGT.